Listed below are T cell receptor beta chains from one sample, sequenced in a study of T cell responses to AZD1222 COVID-19 vaccine. Sequenced by immunoSEQ multiplex PCR; TCRdb stores in-frame clones only, minus some. The sample shows tens of thousands of clones, more than 90% of them seen only once. The source material was peripheral blood, sampled on day 0 of AZD1222 vaccination. The receptors here all came from an adult in good health. The CDR3 runs from the conserved cysteine through the conserved F or W. Each record gives: J gene, clone size, V gene, D gene, CDR3 DNA, CDR3 protein. D genes are given only for firm matches. A row's size may be missing; if present it is once, few, many or a size class.

>TRBJ2-5|NA|TRBV13|NA
TGTGCCAGCAGCTTAAGATGGGAGACCCAGTACTTC
CASSLRWETQYF
>TRBJ2-1|NA|TRBV7-6|TRBD2
TGTGCCAGCAGCTCTTCTAGCGGGAGGGGGGGTGAGCAGTTCTTC
CASSSSSGRGGEQFF
>TRBJ1-3|NA|TRBV25-1|NA
TGTGCCAGCAGTCCGTCCGTTTTTGGAAACACCATATATTTT
CASSPSVFGNTIYF
>TRBJ1-4|NA|TRBV18|NA
TGTGCCAGCTCACCAACAGGGTATTTTGAAAAACTGTTTTTT
CASSPTGYFEKLFF
>TRBJ1-1|NA|TRBV28|NA
TGTGCCAGCAGTAATTACAGGGTTGGCACTGAAGCTTTCTTT
CASSNYRVGTEAFF
>TRBJ2-7|once|TRBV15|NA
TGTGCCACCAGCAGAGTTCCCTCGGGCGAGCAGTACTTC
CATSRVPSGEQYF
>TRBJ1-3|NA|TRBV28|TRBD1
TGTGCCAGCAGAGGGGGACAGGGGTTGACTGGAAACACCATATATTTT
CASRGGQGLTGNTIYF
>TRBJ1-3|NA|TRBV5-1|TRBD1
TGCGCCAGCCGGAGGTGGGACAGGGGGCGAGTCCGTGGAAACACCATATATTTT
CASRRWDRGRVRGNTIYF
>TRBJ1-1|once|TRBV19|TRBD1
TGTGCCAGTAGTACCCAAGGACAGGGGGCGAGAGCTTTCTTT
CASSTQGQGARAFF
>TRBJ1-6|NA|TRBV14|NA
TGTGCCAGCAGCCAAGGCAGGGGCGACTCACCCCTCCACTTT
CASSQGRGDSPLHF
>TRBJ2-2|NA|TRBV30|NA
TGTGCCTGGAATTTCAACACCGGGGAGCTGTTTTTT
CAWNFNTGELFF
>TRBJ2-1|NA|TRBV9|TRBD2
TGTGCCAGCAGCGCAGTAGCGGGAGGCTACAATGAGCAGTTCTTC
CASSAVAGGYNEQFF
>TRBJ2-1|once|TRBV27|TRBD1
TGTGCCAGCAGTTTACTCCCTGGGGGACAGGGCCCCTACAATGAGCAGTTCTTC
CASSLLPGGQGPYNEQFF
>TRBJ1-3|NA|TRBV11-2|NA
TGTGCCAGCAGAATGCCCCTGGGAAACACCATATATTTT
CASRMPLGNTIYF
>TRBJ2-5|NA|TRBV9|TRBD2
TGTGCCAGCAGCGAGGTGTCTAGCGGGGGAGAGACCCAGTACTTC
CASSEVSSGGETQYF
>TRBJ2-2|once|TRBV7-9|NA
TGTGCCAGCAGTTTATACGCGAACACCGGGGAGCTGTTTTTT
CASSLYANTGELFF
>TRBJ2-3|NA|TRBV4-1|NA
TGCGCCAGCAGCCTCGGACCCCAGGGTGGGAGATTCGCAGATACGCAGTATTTT
CASSLGPQGGRFADTQYF
>TRBJ1-6|NA|TRBV6-6|TRBD1
TGTGCCAGCAGTCCCCTCGCAGGGGGTGAGGGTTCACCCCTCCACTTT
CASSPLAGGEGSPLHF
>TRBJ2-1|NA|TRBV27|TRBD2
TGTGCCAGCAGTGCCACCTGGGGCGGGAGCTATGAGCAGTTCTTC
CASSATWGGSYEQFF
>TRBJ2-3|NA|TRBV5-5|TRBD2
TGTGCCAGCAGCTTGAGACGGGAGGGATCCACGCAGTATTTT
CASSLRREGSTQYF
>TRBJ1-1|NA|TRBV28|TRBD1
TGTGCCAGCAGTCAAGGGGGCTGGGACACTGAAGCTTTCTTT
CASSQGGWDTEAFF
>TRBJ2-7|NA|TRBV27|NA
TGTGCCAGCAGCCGCCGAGTCAGCGCCTACGAGCAGTACTTC
CASSRRVSAYEQYF